These 5 T cell receptor beta chains were sequenced from one sample in a study of T cell responses to AZD1222 COVID-19 vaccine. Only in-frame clones appear in the TCRdb table, and some are missing; sequencing was by immunoSEQ multiplex PCR. The sample records roughly 80,000 clones, around 89% being singletons. The specimen was peripheral blood, collected on day 0 of MenACWY control vaccination. The receptors originated from an adult in good health.

The chain combines TRBV5-1 with TRBJ2-7, with 7 bases aligning to TRBD1. This CDR3 is 14 amino acids long. The V segment lost 4 bases and the J segment 3 bases; nucleotides outside the gene matches: 7. Germline CDR1 reads SGHRS; CDR2 reads YFSETQ. The CDR3 DNA sequence: TGCGCCAGCAGCCGCCGGGACAGCAGCTACGAGCAGTACTTC. Protein sequence: CASSRRDSSYEQYF.

The rearrangement joins TRBV4-1 to TRBJ1-6, with D hard to call. V was trimmed by 0 bases and J by 6 bases, leaving 9 bases between them. CDR1 and CDR2 (germline): MGHRA, YSYEKL. There are 15 residues in the CDR3. CDR3 nucleotide sequence: TGCGCCAGCAGCCAAGATCTACGGAGTAATTCACCCCTCCACTTT. Encoded protein: CASSQDLRSNSPLHF.

V gene TRBV7-8 combines with J gene TRBJ2-1, with 9 bases matching TRBD2. Germline CDR1 is SGHVS and CDR2 is FQNEAQ. The CDR3 is made up of 21 amino acids. The J segment lost 0 bases and the V segment lost 5 bases, leaving 20 bases of the junction unmatched. This CDR3 reads CASSLLAATREGPSSYNEQFF. The CDR3, as DNA: TGTGCCAGCAGCCTACTGGCGGCTACGCGGGAGGGCCCGAGCTCCTACAATGAGCAGTTCTTC.

This chain connects TRBV27 to TRBJ2-7; 9 bases are a match to TRBD1. V was pared by 6 bases and J by 0 bases, with 3 bases of the junction left unmatched. Per germline, CDR1 MNHEY and CDR2 SMNVEV (reference sequence). The CDR3 contains 14 residues. The CDR3 spells CASSRDRDSYEQYF. Here the CDR3 DNA reads TGTGCCAGCAGCAGGGACAGGGACTCCTACGAGCAGTACTTC.

The V gene is TRBV7-3, the J gene TRBJ2-3, with D hard to call. The CDR3 runs to 14 residues. V was cut by 0 bases and J by 6 bases, with 10 bases left in between. The V gene's germline CDR1 is SGHTA and CDR2 FQGTGA. The CDR3 loop reads CASSLTLHDDTQYF. The CDR3 bases are TGTGCCAGCAGCTTAACCCTCCACGATGATACGCAGTATTTT.